This T cell receptor (beta chain) was obtained from a study of control samples from healthy donors and cancer patients. Only in-frame clones appear in the TCRdb table, and some are missing; sequencing was by immunoSEQ multiplex PCR. Of 100,000 to 150,000 clones listed, less than 90% are singletons. Trimming took 4 bases from V and 2 from J, leaving 9 bases between them. The CDR3 is made up of 14 amino acids. Per germline, CDR1 MNHEY and CDR2 SVGAGI. The source material was blood. The chain carries TRBV6-5 and TRBJ1-5; weak D call: TRBD1 (5 bases). This TCR derives from a young man in good health. CDR3: CASSLGTGNQPQHF. CDR3 sequence (DNA): TGTGCCAGCAGTTTAGGGACTGGCAATCAGCCCCAGCATTTT.